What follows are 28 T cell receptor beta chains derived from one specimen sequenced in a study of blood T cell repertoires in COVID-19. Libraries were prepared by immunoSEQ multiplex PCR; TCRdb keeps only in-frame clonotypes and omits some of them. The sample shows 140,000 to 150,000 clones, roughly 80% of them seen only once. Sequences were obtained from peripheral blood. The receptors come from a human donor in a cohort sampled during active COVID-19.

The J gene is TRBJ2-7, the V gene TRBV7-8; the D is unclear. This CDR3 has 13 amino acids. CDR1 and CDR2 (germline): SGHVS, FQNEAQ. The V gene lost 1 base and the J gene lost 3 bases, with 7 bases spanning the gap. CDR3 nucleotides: TGTGCCAGCAGCTTAGACCACAGCTACGAGCAGTACTTC. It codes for CASSLDHSYEQYF.

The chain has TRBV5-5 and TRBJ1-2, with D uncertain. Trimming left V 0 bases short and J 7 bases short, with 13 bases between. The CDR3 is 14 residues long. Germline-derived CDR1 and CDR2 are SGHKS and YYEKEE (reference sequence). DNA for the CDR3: TGTGCCAGCAGCTTGGAACACCGGAGCGGTGGCTACACCTTC. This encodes CASSLEHRSGGYTF.

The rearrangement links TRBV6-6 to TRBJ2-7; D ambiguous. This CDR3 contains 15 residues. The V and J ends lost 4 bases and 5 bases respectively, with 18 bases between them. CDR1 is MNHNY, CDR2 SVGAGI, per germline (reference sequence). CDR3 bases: TGTGCCAGCAGTTTTTCTGGTCCCAGTATCCACGAGCAGTACTTC. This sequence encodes CASSFSGPSIHEQYF.

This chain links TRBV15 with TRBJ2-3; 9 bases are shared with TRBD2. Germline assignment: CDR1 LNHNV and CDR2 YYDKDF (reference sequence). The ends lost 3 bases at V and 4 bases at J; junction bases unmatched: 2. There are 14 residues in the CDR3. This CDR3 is CATSRGGGADTQYF. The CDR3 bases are TGTGCCACCAGCAGGGGCGGGGGGGCAGATACGCAGTATTTT.

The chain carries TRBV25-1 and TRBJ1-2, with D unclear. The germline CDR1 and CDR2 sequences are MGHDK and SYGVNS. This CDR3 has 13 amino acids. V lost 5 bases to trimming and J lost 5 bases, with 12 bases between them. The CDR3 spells CASSQTLTYGYTF. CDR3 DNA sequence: TGTGCCAGCAGTCAAACCTTAACATATGGCTACACCTTC.

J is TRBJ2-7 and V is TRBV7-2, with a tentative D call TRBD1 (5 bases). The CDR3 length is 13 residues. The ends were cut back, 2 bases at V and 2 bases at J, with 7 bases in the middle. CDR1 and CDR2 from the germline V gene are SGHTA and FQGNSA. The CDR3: CASSLRQTYEQYF. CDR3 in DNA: TGTGCCAGCAGCTTAAGACAGACCTACGAGCAGTACTTC.

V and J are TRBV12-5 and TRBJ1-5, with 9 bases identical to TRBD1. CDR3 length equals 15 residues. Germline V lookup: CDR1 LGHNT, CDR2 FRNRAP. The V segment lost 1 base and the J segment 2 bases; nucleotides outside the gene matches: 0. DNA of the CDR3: TGTGCTAGTGGTTTGGGGACAGGGGGCAATCAGCCCCAGCATTTT. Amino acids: CASGLGTGGNQPQHF.

The CDR3 protein is CASSQLAGDNEQFF. DNA for the CDR3: TGTGCCAGCAGCCAACTAGCGGGGGACAATGAGCAGTTCTTC. The gene calls are TRBV3-1 (or the pseudogene TRBV3-2) and TRBJ2-1, with 10 bases aligning to TRBD2. Per germline, CDR1 LGHDT and CDR2 YNNKEL (reference sequence). The CDR3 consists of 14 residues. V shed 2 bases, J shed 5 bases, and the junction held 0 bases outside the gene matches.

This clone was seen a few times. This CDR3 reads CASRTANTGELFF. CDR3 DNA sequence: TGTGCCAGCAGGACAGCGAACACCGGGGAGCTGTTTTTT. The genes are TRBV27 and TRBJ2-2; the D gene is possibly TRBD1 (5 bases). V was trimmed by 6 bases and J by 0 bases, leaving 5 bases between them. The CDR3 length is 13 residues. The V gene's germline CDR1 is MNHEY and CDR2 SMNVEV (reference sequence).

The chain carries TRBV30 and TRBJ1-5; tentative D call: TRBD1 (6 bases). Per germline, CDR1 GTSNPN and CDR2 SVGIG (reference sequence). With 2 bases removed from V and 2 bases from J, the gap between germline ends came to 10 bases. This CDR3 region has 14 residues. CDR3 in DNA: TGTGCCTGGAGTAGGGCAGGGGGCAATCAGCCCCAGCATTTT. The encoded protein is CAWSRAGGNQPQHF.

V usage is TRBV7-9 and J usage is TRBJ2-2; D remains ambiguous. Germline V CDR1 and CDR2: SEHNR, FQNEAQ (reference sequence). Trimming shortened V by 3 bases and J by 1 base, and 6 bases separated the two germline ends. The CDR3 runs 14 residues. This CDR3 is CASSFSVNTGELFF. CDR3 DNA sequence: TGTGCCAGCAGCTTCTCTGTGAACACCGGGGAGCTGTTTTTT. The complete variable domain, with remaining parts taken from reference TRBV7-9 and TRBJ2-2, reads DTGVSQNPRHKITKRGQNVTFRCDPISEHNRLYWYRQTLGQGPEFLTYFQNEAQLEKSRLLSDRFSAERPKGSFSTLEIQRTEQGDSAMYLCASSFSVNTGELFFGEGSRLTVL.

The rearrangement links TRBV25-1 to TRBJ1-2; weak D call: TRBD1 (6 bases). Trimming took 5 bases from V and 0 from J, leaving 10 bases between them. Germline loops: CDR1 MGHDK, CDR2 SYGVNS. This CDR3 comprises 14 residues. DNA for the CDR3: TGTGCCAGCAGTATGGGGGCGGCTAACTATGGCTACACCTTC. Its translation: CASSMGAANYGYTF.

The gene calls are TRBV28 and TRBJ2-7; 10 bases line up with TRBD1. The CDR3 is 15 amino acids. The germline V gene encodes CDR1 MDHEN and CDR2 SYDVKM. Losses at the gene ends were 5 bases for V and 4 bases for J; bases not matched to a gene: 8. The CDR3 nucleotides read TGTGCCAGCAGTACTCAAGACAGGGGGCGGTACGAGCAGTACTTC. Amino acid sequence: CASSTQDRGRYEQYF.

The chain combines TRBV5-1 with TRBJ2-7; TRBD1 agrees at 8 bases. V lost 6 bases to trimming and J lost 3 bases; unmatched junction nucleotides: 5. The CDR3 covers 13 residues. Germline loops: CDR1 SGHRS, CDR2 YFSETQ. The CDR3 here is CASTLGQGYEQYF. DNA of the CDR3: TGCGCCAGCACCTTAGGACAGGGCTACGAGCAGTACTTC. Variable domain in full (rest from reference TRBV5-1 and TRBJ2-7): KAGVTQTPRYLIKTRGQQVTLSCSPISGHRSVSWYQQTPGQGLQFLFEYFSETQRNKGNFPGRFSGRQFSNSRSEMNVSTLELGDSALYLCASTLGQGYEQYFGPGTRLTVT.

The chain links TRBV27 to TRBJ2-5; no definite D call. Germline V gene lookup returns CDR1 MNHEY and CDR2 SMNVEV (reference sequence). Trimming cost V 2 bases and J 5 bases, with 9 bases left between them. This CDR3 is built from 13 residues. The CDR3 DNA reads TGTGCCAGCAGTTTAAATCTTATTGAGACCCAGTACTTC. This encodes CASSLNLIETQYF.

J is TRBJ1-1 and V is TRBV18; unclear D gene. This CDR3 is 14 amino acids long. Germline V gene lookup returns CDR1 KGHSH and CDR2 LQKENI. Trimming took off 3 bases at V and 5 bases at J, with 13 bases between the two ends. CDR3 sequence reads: CASSPSGGMTEAFF. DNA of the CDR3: TGTGCCAGCTCACCGTCCGGAGGGATGACTGAAGCTTTCTTT.

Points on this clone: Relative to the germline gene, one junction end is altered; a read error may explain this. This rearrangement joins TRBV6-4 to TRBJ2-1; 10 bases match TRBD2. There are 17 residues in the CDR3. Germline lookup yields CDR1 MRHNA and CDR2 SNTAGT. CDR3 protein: CASSYSSGGPSYNEQFF. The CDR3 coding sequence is TGTGCCAGCAGTTACTCTAGCGGGGGCCCCTCCTACAATGAGCAGTTCTTC.

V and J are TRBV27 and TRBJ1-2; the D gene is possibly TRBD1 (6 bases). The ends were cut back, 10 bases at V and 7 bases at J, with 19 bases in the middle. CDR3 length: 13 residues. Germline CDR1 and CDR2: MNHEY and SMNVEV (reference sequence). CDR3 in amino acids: CATLGGGARGYTF. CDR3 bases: TGTGCCACACTCGGAGGGGGGGCTCGTGGCTACACCTTC.

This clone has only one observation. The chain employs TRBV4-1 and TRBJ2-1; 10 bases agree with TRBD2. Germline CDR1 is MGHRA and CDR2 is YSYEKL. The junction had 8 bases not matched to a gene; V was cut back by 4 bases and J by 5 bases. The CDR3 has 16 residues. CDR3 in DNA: TGCGCCAGCAGCCTTTCCTCTAGCGGGGGAGACAATGAGCAGTTCTTC. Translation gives CASSLSSSGGDNEQFF.

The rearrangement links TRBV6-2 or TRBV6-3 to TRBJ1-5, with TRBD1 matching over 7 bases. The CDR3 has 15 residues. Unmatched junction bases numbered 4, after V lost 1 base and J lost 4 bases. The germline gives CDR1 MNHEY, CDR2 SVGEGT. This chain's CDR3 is CASSYLGTANQPQHF. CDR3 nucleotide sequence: TGTGCCAGCAGTTACTTAGGGACAGCAAATCAGCCCCAGCATTTT.

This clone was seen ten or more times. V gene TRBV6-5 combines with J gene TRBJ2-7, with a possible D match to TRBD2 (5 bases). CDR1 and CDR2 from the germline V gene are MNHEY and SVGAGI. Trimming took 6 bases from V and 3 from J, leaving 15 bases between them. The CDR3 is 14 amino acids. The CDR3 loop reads CASSLLVGGYEQYF. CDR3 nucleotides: TGTGCCAGCAGCCTGCTCGTTGGAGGCTACGAGCAGTACTTC.

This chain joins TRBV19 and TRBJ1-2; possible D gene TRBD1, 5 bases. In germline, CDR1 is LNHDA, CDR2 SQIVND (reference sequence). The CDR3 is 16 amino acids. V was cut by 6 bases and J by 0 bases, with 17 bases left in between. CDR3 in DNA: TGTGCCAGTAGGCGGGACGGACAAAAAACTAACTATGGCTACACCTTC. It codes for CASRRDGQKTNYGYTF. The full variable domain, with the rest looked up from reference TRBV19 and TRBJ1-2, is DGGITQSPKYLFRKEGQNVTLSCEQNLNHDAMYWYRQDPGQGLRLIYYSQIVNDFQKGDIAEGYSVSREKKESFPLTVTSAQKNPTAFYLCASRRDGQKTNYGYTFGSGTRLTVV.

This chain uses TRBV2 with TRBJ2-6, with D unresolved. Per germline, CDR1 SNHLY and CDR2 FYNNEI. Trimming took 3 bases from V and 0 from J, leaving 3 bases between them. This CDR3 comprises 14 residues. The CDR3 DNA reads TGTGCCAGCAGTGACCTCTCTGGGGCCAACGTCCTGACTTTC. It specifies CASSDLSGANVLTF.

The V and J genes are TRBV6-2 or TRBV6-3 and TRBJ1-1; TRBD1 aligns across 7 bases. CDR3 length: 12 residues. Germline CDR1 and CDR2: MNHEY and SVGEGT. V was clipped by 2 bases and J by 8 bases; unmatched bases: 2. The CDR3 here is CASSYPDREAFF. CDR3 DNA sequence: TGTGCCAGCAGTTACCCGGACAGGGAAGCTTTCTTT.

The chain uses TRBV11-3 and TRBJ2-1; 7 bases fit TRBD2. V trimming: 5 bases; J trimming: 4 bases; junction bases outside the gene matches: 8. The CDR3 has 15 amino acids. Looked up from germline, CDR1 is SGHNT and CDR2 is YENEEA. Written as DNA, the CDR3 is TGTGCCAGCAGCGAAGGCGGGGGAGGATACAATGAGCAGTTCTTC. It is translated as CASSEGGGGYNEQFF.

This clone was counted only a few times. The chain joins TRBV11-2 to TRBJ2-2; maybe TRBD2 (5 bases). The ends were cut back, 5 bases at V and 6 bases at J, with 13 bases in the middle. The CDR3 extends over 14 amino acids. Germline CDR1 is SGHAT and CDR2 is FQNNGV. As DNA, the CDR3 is TGTGCCAGCAGCCCCACTAGATCCGCCGGGGAGCTGTTTTTT. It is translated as CASSPTRSAGELFF.

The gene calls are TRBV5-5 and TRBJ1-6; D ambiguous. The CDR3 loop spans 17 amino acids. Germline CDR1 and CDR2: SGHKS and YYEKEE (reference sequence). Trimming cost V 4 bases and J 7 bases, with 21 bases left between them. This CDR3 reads CASSPEEGRGKNSPLHF. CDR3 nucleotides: TGTGCCAGCAGCCCGGAAGAGGGAAGAGGGAAGAATTCACCCCTCCACTTT.

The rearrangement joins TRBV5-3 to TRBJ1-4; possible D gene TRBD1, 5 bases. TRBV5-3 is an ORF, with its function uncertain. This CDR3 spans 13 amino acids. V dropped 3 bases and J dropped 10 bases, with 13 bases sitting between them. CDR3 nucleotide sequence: TGTGCCAGAAGCTGCCAGGCCGGGGGAAAACTGTTTTTT. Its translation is CARSCQAGGKLFF.